These 30 T cell receptor beta chains originate from one sample sequenced in a study of T cells after yellow fever vaccination. One entry per CDR3 protein, called by TCRdb with MiXCR from the 5' RACE reads. This sample has about 4,500 distinct CDR3 sequences, with about 8.2% found just once. The sequencing here drew on PBMCs, either bulk or a sorted T-cell subset (CD4+, CD8+, memory, or dextramer-sorted; not recorded which), taken roughly 46 days after the first yellow fever vaccination. The receptor set was obtained from a man between 18 and 29 years old who received the YFV17D yellow fever vaccine.

Concerning this clonotype: With a much larger clone just one base away, this may be a read error. The rearrangement links TRBV6-5 to TRBJ2-4; tentative D call: TRBD2 (6 bases). Germline V gene lookup returns CDR1 MNHEY and CDR2 SVGAGI. This CDR3 contains 16 residues. CDR3 nucleotide sequence: TGTGCCAGCAGTTACTCCCGGTTACTAGCCAACAACATTCAGTACTTC. Encoded protein: CASSYSRLLANNIQYF.

Many counts were recorded for this clonotype. CDR3 DNA sequence: TGTGCCGTTCAGGGGGTCCGCTCCTACAATGAGCAGTTCTTC. It encodes CAVQGVRSYNEQFF. The rearrangement uses TRBV30 and TRBJ2-1; 7 positions agree with TRBD1. J was trimmed by 0 bases and V by 8 bases; bases with no gene match: 7. The CDR3 has 14 amino acids. Germline CDR1 is GTSNPN and CDR2 is SVGIG (reference sequence).

In this sample, this clonotype turned up many times. The chain has TRBV28 and TRBJ2-3; no clear D gene. Looked up from germline, CDR1 is MDHEN and CDR2 is SYDVKM. This CDR3 is built from 16 residues. Trimming removed 0 bases from V and 2 bases from J, with 12 bases in between. The CDR3 is CASSLWATYSTDTQYF. DNA for the CDR3: TGTGCCAGCAGTTTATGGGCCACATACTCCACAGATACGCAGTATTTT. Together with reference TRBV28 and TRBJ2-3, the CDR3 gives the full variable domain: DVKVTQSSRYLVKRTGEKVFLECVQDMDHENMFWYRQDPGLGLRLIYFSYDVKMKEKGDIPEGYSVSREKKERFSLILESASTNQTSMYLCASSLWATYSTDTQYFGPGTRLTVL.

The V gene is TRBV5-5, the J gene TRBJ2-7; no definite D call. The CDR3 has 13 amino acids. CDR1 and CDR2 (germline): SGHKS, YYEKEE (reference sequence). The ends were cut back, 5 bases at V and 2 bases at J, with 11 bases in the middle. The CDR3 region is CASSFNMPYEQYF. The CDR3 coding sequence is TGTGCCAGCAGTTTTAATATGCCCTACGAGCAGTACTTC.

As regards this clonotype: This clone may be a read error of a much larger clone one base away. The chain employs TRBV5-1 and TRBJ1-1, with D hard to call. CDR1 and CDR2 from the germline V gene are SGHRS and YFSETQ. The CDR3 has 11 residues. V was shortened by 0 bases and J by 7 bases, with 4 bases between the two germline ends. CDR3 bases: TGCGCCAGCAGCTTGGATGGTGAAGCTTTCTTT. Protein: CASSLDGEAFF. Supplemented by reference TRBV5-1 and TRBJ1-1, the full variable domain reads KAGVTQTPRYLIKTRGQQVTLSCSPISGHRSVSWYQQTPGQGLQFLFEYFSETQRNKGNFPGRFSGRQFSNSRSEMNVSTLELGDSALYLCASSLDGEAFFGQGTRLTVV.

Note on this clonotype: A much larger clone differs from this one at a single base, so this may be a read error. V and J are TRBV7-2 and TRBJ2-3, with D tentatively TRBD2 (5 bases). CDR1 and CDR2 from the germline V gene are SGHTA and FQGNSA. This CDR3 contains 16 residues. The CDR3 sequence is CARSPKWEAVERAQYF. The CDR3, as DNA: TGTGCCCGCAGCCCGAAGTGGGAAGCGGTGGAAAGGGCGCAGTATTTT.

The table lists this clonotype with many counts. This rearrangement joins TRBV3-1 to TRBJ2-2, with 10 bases matching TRBD2. Germline V gives CDR1 LGHDT, CDR2 YNNKEL (reference sequence). The CDR3 consists of 16 residues. J lost 6 bases, V lost 1 base, and 5 bases had no gene match. This CDR3 is CASSQVNSGGPGELFF. The DNA of the CDR3 is TGTGCCAGCAGCCAAGTGAATAGCGGGGGGCCCGGGGAGCTGTTTTTT.

This clonotype was observed at least ten times. This chain connects TRBV4-3 to TRBJ1-6; TRBD1 might be the D (6 bases). CDR1 is LGHNA and CDR2 is YSLEER in the germline V gene. V was clipped by 4 bases and J by 10 bases, with 23 bases between them. The CDR3 consists of 17 residues. CDR3 DNA: TGCGCCAGCAGCCGGGGAGAGGGTCGGGACAATAGGTCACCCCTCCACTTT. It specifies CASSRGEGRDNRSPLHF.

This clonotype was observed at least ten times. The junction departs from the called germline gene at one end, perhaps through a read error. The genes are TRBV12-3 or TRBV12-4 and TRBJ1-2, with 7 bases fitting TRBD1. The CDR3 loop spans 12 amino acids. CDR3: CASSPPLTGRSF. The CDR3 coding sequence is TGTGCCAGCAGTCCACCTTTGACAGGGAGGAGCTTC.

This clonotype appeared many times. The V call is TRBV4-3, the J call TRBJ1-2; D is unresolved. V lost 4 bases to trimming and J lost 0 bases, with 12 bases between them. The CDR3 runs 15 residues. Germline V gene data show CDR1 as LGHNA and CDR2 as YSLEER. The CDR3 region has the DNA TGCGCCAGCAGCCCCGGACCCAAGACTAACTATGGCTACACCTTC. The encoded protein is CASSPGPKTNYGYTF.

The rearrangement uses TRBV3-1 and TRBJ2-2; no clear D. This CDR3 region has 17 residues. CDR1 and CDR2 (germline): LGHDT, YNNKEL (reference sequence). Trimming took off 11 bases at V and 2 bases at J, with 24 bases between the two ends. This CDR3 reads CACSKVLVGPNTGELFF. In DNA form, the CDR3 reads TGTGCCTGCTCCAAAGTATTGGTCGGGCCAAACACCGGGGAGCTGTTTTTT.

Ten or more counts support this clonotype. CDR3 coding DNA: TGTGCCAGCAGCCCCCCCGGGGGGGCTCGGGGGCAGTTCTTC. Its protein product is CASSPPGGARGQFF. The V and J genes are TRBV4-2 and TRBJ2-1, with 8 nucleotides matching TRBD2. V shed 4 bases, J shed 12 bases, and the junction held 11 bases outside the gene matches. This CDR3 is built from 14 residues. CDR1 is LGHNA, CDR2 YNFKEQ, per germline.

This clonotype was seen ten or more times. The chain uses TRBV18 and TRBJ1-6, with 7 bases fitting TRBD1. The CDR3 has 14 amino acids. Germline CDR1 is KGHSH and CDR2 is LQKENI. Trimming took 6 bases from V and 10 from J; bases not matched to a gene: 9. The CDR3 coding sequence is TGTGCCAGCTCTCAGACAGGGATGGAATCACCCCTCCACTTT. As protein: CASSQTGMESPLHF. The full variable domain, completed using reference TRBV18 and TRBJ1-6, is NAGVMQNPRHLVRRRGQEARLRCSPMKGHSHVYWYRQLPEEGLKFMVYLQKENIIDESGMPKERFSAEFPKEGPSILRIQQVVRGDSAAYFCASSQTGMESPLHFGNGTRLTVT.

This clonotype was detected ten times or more. J is TRBJ2-1 and V is TRBV3-1; 8 nucleotides align to TRBD2. The CDR3 has 16 amino acids. The V gene's germline CDR1 is LGHDT and CDR2 YNNKEL (reference sequence). V lost 0 bases, J lost 8 bases, and 9 bases stayed unmatched. CDR3 nucleotides: TGTGCCAGCAGCCAAGAATCACGGGGGGGTGACGATGAGCAGTTCTTC. It encodes CASSQESRGGDDEQFF.

The chain has TRBV9 and TRBJ2-7; D is unresolved. V lost 8 bases and J 7 bases, leaving 19 bases between the germline ends. There are 13 residues in the CDR3. Germline CDR1 SGDLS, CDR2 YYNGEE. The CDR3 loop is CARWPFVSWEQYF. The CDR3 DNA reads TGTGCCAGGTGGCCGTTCGTCTCCTGGGAGCAGTACTTC.

This clonotype was observed many times. The chain has TRBV9 and TRBJ2-7; 7 positions match TRBD1. The CDR3 is 14 residues long. V gave up 0 bases and J gave up 7 bases; unmatched junction bases: 7. Germline loops: CDR1 SGDLS, CDR2 YYNGEE. This CDR3 is CASSVGRGTVEQYV. In nucleotides, the CDR3 is TGTGCCAGCAGCGTAGGCAGGGGGACGGTAGAGCAGTACGTC.

This clonotype showed up many times. The chain employs TRBV20-1 and TRBJ1-1, with D maybe TRBD1 (5 bases). The germline CDR1 and CDR2 sequences are DFQATT and SNEGSKA (reference sequence). The CDR3 loop spans 16 amino acids. Deletions cut 0 bases from V and 0 bases from J, with 14 bases between. The CDR3 loop is CSARDTGTDMNTEAFF. Here the CDR3 DNA reads TGCAGTGCTAGAGATACAGGAACTGACATGAACACTGAAGCTTTCTTT.

The table lists this clonotype with many counts. This rearrangement joins TRBV25-1 to TRBJ1-2; D is uncertain. The germline V and J ends were trimmed by 2 bases and 8 bases, with 3 bases remaining between them. In germline, CDR1 is MGHDK, CDR2 SYGVNS. The CDR3 runs 10 residues. CDR3 sequence reads: CASSEDGYTF. CDR3 nucleotides: TGTGCCAGCAGTGAAGACGGCTACACCTTC.

The V and J genes are TRBV12-3 or TRBV12-4 and TRBJ2-3, with a weak D call TRBD1 (6 bases). CDR3 length: 19 amino acids. The V end was cut by 11 bases, the J end by 2 bases, with 32 bases between. The CDR3 sequence is CALCLFQMSYRDFTDTQYF. Written as DNA, the CDR3 is TGTGCCCTCTGTTTATTTCAAATGTCGTACAGGGATTTCACAGATACGCAGTATTTT.

This clonotype was counted ten times or more. The chain combines TRBV5-1 with TRBJ1-2; TRBD1 aligns across 8 bases. In germline, CDR1 is SGHRS, CDR2 YFSETQ. The CDR3 contains 15 residues. V gave up 1 base and J gave up 2 bases; unmatched junction bases: 4. The CDR3, as DNA: TGCGCCAGCAGCTTGCGACAGGGGCCCAACTATGGCTACACCTTC. Protein product: CASSLRQGPNYGYTF.

This clonotype was seen repeatedly, ten times or more. V usage is TRBV20-1 and J usage is TRBJ2-5; TRBD1 might be the D (5 bases). The CDR3 is 15 amino acids. Germline V gene lookup returns CDR1 DFQATT and CDR2 SNEGSKA (reference sequence). V was cut by 0 bases and J by 5 bases, with 16 bases left in between. The CDR3 region is CSARDNAGSVETQYF. The DNA of the CDR3 is TGCAGTGCTAGAGATAACGCAGGGTCCGTGGAGACCCAGTACTTC.

This clonotype was observed many times. The chain uses TRBV5-1 and TRBJ2-2; TRBD1 matches at 7 bases. J was trimmed by 1 base and V by 4 bases; bases with no gene match: 7. Germline CDR1 SGHRS, CDR2 YFSETQ. CDR3 length: 16 amino acids. In DNA, the CDR3 is TGCGCCAGCAGCCTAGGGACAGAAGAGAACACCGGGGAGCTGTTTTTT. It yields the protein CASSLGTEENTGELFF.

This clonotype came up many times. The V gene is TRBV12-3 or TRBV12-4, the J gene TRBJ2-3; 7 bases fit TRBD1. Losses at the gene ends were 7 bases for V and 3 bases for J; bases not matched to a gene: 10. There are 15 residues in the CDR3. This chain's CDR3 is CASTHWDSRTDTQYF. Here the CDR3 DNA reads TGTGCCAGCACCCATTGGGACAGCAGAACAGATACGCAGTATTTT.

This clonotype has ten or more counts. At one end the junction does not follow the germline gene, possibly because of a read error. V usage is TRBV20-1 and J usage is TRBJ2-1, with 11 bases fitting TRBD2. Germline loops: CDR1 DFQATT, CDR2 SNEGSKA (reference sequence). This CDR3 contains 17 residues. Here the CDR3 reads CCASRTSGGFSYNEQFF. The DNA for the CDR3 is TGCTGTGCTAGCCGCACTAGCGGGGGTTTTTCCTACAATGAGCAGTTCTTC.

The V and J genes are TRBV27 and TRBJ2-1; no clear D. Germline assignment: CDR1 MNHEY and CDR2 SMNVEV (reference sequence). This CDR3 spans 12 amino acids. Deletions cut 10 bases from V and 8 bases from J, with 15 bases between. The CDR3 loop reads CATIYLRYEQFF. CDR3 coding DNA: TGTGCCACCATTTATCTTAGGTATGAGCAGTTCTTC.

This clonotype is classed as medium-sized. The chain joins TRBV7-9 to TRBJ2-3; 9 bases map to TRBD2. CDR1 and CDR2 (germline): SEHNR, FQNEAQ (reference sequence). J lost 1 base, V lost 8 bases, and 7 bases had no gene match. The CDR3 extends over 15 amino acids. CDR3 region: CASSGERGGTDTQYF. In DNA form, the CDR3 reads TGTGCCAGCTCGGGCGAGCGGGGGGGCACAGATACGCAGTATTTT.

This sequence joins TRBV3-1 and TRBJ2-7; weak D call: TRBD2 (5 bases). Germline CDR1 and CDR2: LGHDT and YNNKEL (reference sequence). This CDR3 region has 15 residues. V lost 11 bases, J lost 3 bases, and 23 bases lay in between. CDR3 amino acids: CASCQGNRGGYEQYF. CDR3 sequence (DNA): TGTGCCTCCTGCCAAGGAAACCGAGGAGGCTACGAGCAGTACTTC.

This clonotype was seen ten or more times. At one end the junction does not follow the germline gene, possibly because of a read error. The CDR3 DNA reads as TGTGCCAGCAGCTTAGGGGGCACGTCCTATGAGCAGTACTTC. Translating gives CASSLGGTSYEQYF. The chain joins TRBV7-6 to TRBJ2-7; maybe TRBD1 (5 bases). The CDR3 spans 14 residues. CDR1 and CDR2 from the germline V gene are SGHVS and FNYEAQ. Drawing the rest from reference TRBV7-6 and TRBJ2-7, the complete variable domain is GAGVSQSPRYKVTKRGQDVALRCDPISGHVSLYWYRQALGQGPEFLTYFNYEAQQDKSGLPNDRFSAERPEGSISTLTIQRTEQRDSAMYRCASSLGGTSYEQYFGPGTRLTVT.

This clonotype was detected many times. J is TRBJ1-5 and V is TRBV6-5; TRBD1 aligns across 11 bases. J lost 3 bases, V lost 4 bases, and 14 bases had no gene match. The length of the CDR3 is 19 residues. Germline loops: CDR1 MNHEY, CDR2 SVGAGI. CDR3: CASSSSGQGVPPYNQPQHF. The CDR3 DNA is TGTGCCAGCAGTTCATCGGGACAGGGGGTCCCTCCTTACAATCAGCCCCAGCATTTT.

This clonotype was recorded many times. As DNA, the CDR3 is TGTGCCAGCAGCCAACAACGATGGGTCGTAGAAGATACGCAGTATTTT. Translating it yields CASSQQRWVVEDTQYF. The chain joins TRBV6-1 to TRBJ2-3; the D is unclear. Germline V lookup: CDR1 MNHNS, CDR2 SASEGT. The CDR3 is 16 amino acids. Trimming took 6 bases from V and 5 from J, leaving 21 bases between them.